The next 12 T cell receptor beta chains were all read from a single sample in a study of beta chain features in type 1 diabetes. Study findings and constraints: There was a moderate but significant shortening of TCRB CDR3s in all four CD4+ subsets of Type 1 diabetes patients.

For these TCRs, the target antigens are not known. Expressed TCRB transcripts were sequenced because the isolated RNA had all been reverse transcribed beforehand. Method: immunoSEQ multiplex PCR; TCRdb's copy keeps in-frame clones and lacks some. The sample lists 600,000 to 700,000 clones, 10% to 15% occurring once. Sequencing was done on a sample of naive CD4+ T cells from blood. The receptors originated from a man younger than 35 with type 1 diabetes.

This clone was detected a few times. The rearrangement uses TRBV6-1 and TRBJ2-1; a possible D gene is TRBD1 (5 bases). V lost 4 bases, J lost 7 bases, and 8 bases lay in between. Per the germline V gene, CDR1 is MNHNS and CDR2 is SASEGT. There are 12 residues in the CDR3. The CDR3 DNA sequence: TGTGCCAGCAGTGCCCAGGGAAATGAGCAGTTCTTC. Amino acid sequence: CASSAQGNEQFF.

In its sample, this clone was seen a few times. The chain combines TRBV5-8 with TRBJ2-5; 8 bases match TRBD1. Trimming took 4 bases from V and 5 from J; bases not matched to a gene: 10. The CDR3 loop spans 15 amino acids. CDR1 SGHTS and CDR2 YDEGEE come from the germline V gene. The CDR3 region is CASSDLQGAWETQYF. For the CDR3, the DNA is TGTGCCAGCAGCGACCTTCAGGGGGCTTGGGAGACCCAGTACTTC.

This clone was seen more than once but under ten times. A read error may account for a junction end that differs from germline. The chain carries TRBV13 and TRBJ1-5; 9 positions agree with TRBD1. The CDR3 has 15 residues. Germline CDR1 PRHDT, CDR2 FYEKMQ (reference sequence). CDR3 bases: TGTGCCAGCAGCGTAGGAGGGACAGGGCGTCAGCCCCAGCATTTT. It yields the protein CASSVGGTGRQPQHF.

The V gene is TRBV2, the J gene TRBJ1-5, with TRBD1 matching over 10 bases. This CDR3 is built from 15 residues. With 4 bases clipped from V and 5 bases from J, the junction kept 5 bases outside the gene matches. Germline loops: CDR1 SNHLY, CDR2 FYNNEI. CDR3 protein: CASSATGGAYQPQHF. The CDR3 coding sequence is TGTGCCAGCAGTGCGACAGGGGGCGCTTATCAGCCCCAGCATTTT.

This clone was seen a few times. J is TRBJ1-5 and V is TRBV10-3, with D possibly TRBD1 on 5 matching bases. V lost 2 bases to trimming and J lost 7 bases, with 15 bases between them. CDR1 is ENHRY and CDR2 is SYGVKD in the germline V gene. This CDR3 has 15 residues. The CDR3 DNA is TGTGCCATCAGTGAGGGGCAGGGCGTGGGGCAGCCCCAGCATTTT. This translates into CAISEGQGVGQPQHF.

The chain uses TRBV7-2 and TRBJ1-1, with D uncertain. Germline CDR1 and CDR2: SGHTA and FQGNSA. Trimming stripped 1 base from V and 0 bases from J, with 6 bases between. CDR3 size: 14 residues. The CDR3 region is CASSLGPMNTEAFF. The CDR3 coding sequence is TGTGCCAGCAGCTTAGGCCCGATGAACACTGAAGCTTTCTTT. Drawing the rest from reference TRBV7-2 and TRBJ1-1, the complete variable domain is GAGVSQSPSNKVTEKGKDVELRCDPISGHTALYWYRQSLGQGLEFLIYFQGNSAPDKSGLPSDRFSAERTGGSVSTLTIQRTQQEDSAVYLCASSLGPMNTEAFFGQGTRLTVV.

This clone was seen only a few times. The chain joins TRBV9 to TRBJ1-2, with D unclear. Trimming removed 4 bases from V and 2 bases from J, with 21 bases in between. This CDR3 spans 17 amino acids. CDR1 and CDR2 from the germline V gene are SGDLS and YYNGEE. This CDR3 is CASSLRSGSFVNYGYTF. The CDR3 bases are TGTGCCAGCAGCCTTCGTTCCGGGAGCTTCGTGAACTATGGCTACACCTTC.

This clone was observed a few times. The chain recombines TRBV15 with TRBJ2-5, with a weak D call TRBD2 (6 bases). The CDR3 sequence is 14 residues long. Germline CDR1 LNHNV, CDR2 YYDKDF (reference sequence). The ends were cut back, 2 bases at V and 5 bases at J, with 12 bases in the middle. The DNA for the CDR3 is TGTGCCACCAGCAGAACCGGACGGGGGGAGACCCAGTACTTC. Residues: CATSRTGRGETQYF.

The chain recombines TRBV25-1 with TRBJ2-1; D ambiguous. Germline V gives CDR1 MGHDK, CDR2 SYGVNS. V lost 0 bases to trimming and J lost 5 bases, with 17 bases between them. The CDR3 consists of 17 residues. The CDR3 bases are TGTGCCAGCAGTGAATATCTTGGTGGGTCAGACAACAATGAGCAGTTCTTC. Translated, it gives CASSEYLGGSDNNEQFF.

The chain couples TRBV2 to TRBJ1-4; no firm D call. Trimming shortened V by 11 bases and J by 7 bases, and 11 bases separated the two germline ends. CDR1 and CDR2 from the germline V gene are SNHLY and FYNNEI. The CDR3 spans 11 residues. The CDR3 loop reads CACSLREKLFF. CDR3 nucleotides: TGTGCCTGCTCCTTGCGTGAAAAACTGTTTTTT.

The chain couples TRBV7-9 to TRBJ2-5; weak D call: TRBD2 (5 bases). V was clipped by 5 bases and J by 3 bases, with 10 bases between them. The V gene's germline CDR1 is SEHNR and CDR2 FQNEAQ (reference sequence). This CDR3 is 13 amino acids long. DNA of the CDR3: TGTGCCAGCAGCCAGGACTGGGAAGAGACCCAGTACTTC. It codes for CASSQDWEETQYF. The variable domain in full, completed from reference TRBV7-9 and TRBJ2-5, reads DTGVSQNPRHKITKRGQNVTFRCDPISEHNRLYWYRQTLGQGPEFLTYFQNEAQLEKSRLLSDRFSAERPKGSFSTLEIQRTEQGDSAMYLCASSQDWEETQYFGPGTRLLVL.

The chain recombines TRBV30 with TRBJ2-7, with D unclear. Germline V gene data show CDR1 as GTSNPN and CDR2 as SVGIG (reference sequence). Trimming took 6 bases from V and 2 from J, leaving 8 bases between them. CDR3 length: 11 residues. The chain's CDR3 is CACTMAYEQYF. The CDR3 region has the DNA TGTGCCTGTACCATGGCCTACGAGCAGTACTTC.